Presented here are 25 T cell receptor beta chains from one specimen sequenced in a study of cytomegalovirus exposure and HLA in healthy donors. It was with 60 Vbeta and 13 Jbeta primers that the PCR ran. Clones were sequenced by immunoSEQ multiplex PCR, and TCRdb holds only the in-frame ones, with some missing. In the table there are about 200,000 clones, approximately 80% of which are singletons. The sample consisted of PBMCs. These receptor sequences come from a girl aged 5-17 years in good health and CMV-seronegative.

This chain links TRBV2 with TRBJ2-1; TRBD1 might be the D (6 bases). CDR1 and CDR2 from the germline V gene are SNHLY and FYNNEI. The CDR3 sequence is 14 residues long. Trimming took off 4 bases at V and 9 bases at J, with 16 bases between the two ends. In DNA form, the CDR3 reads TGTGCCAGCAGTGGGGACAAGGGTTATGCTGAGCAGTTCTTC. Protein: CASSGDKGYAEQFF.

This clone has a handful of counts. This sequence joins TRBV2 and TRBJ1-2; 8 nucleotides align to TRBD1. Germline V gene sequence: CDR1 SNHLY, CDR2 FYNNEI. This CDR3 contains 13 residues. V shed 8 bases and J 8 bases; nucleotides not matched to a gene: 10. The CDR3 reads CASGQGDRWGYTF. CDR3 coding DNA: TGTGCCAGCGGACAGGGTGACCGTTGGGGCTACACCTTC.

This chain connects TRBV18 to TRBJ2-5; TRBD2 is a possible D gene (6 bases). This CDR3 comprises 12 residues. CDR1 and CDR2 from the germline V gene are KGHSH and LQKENI. Trimming removed 6 bases at V and 2 bases at J, with 7 bases between. This chain's CDR3 is CASSGTQETQYF. The CDR3 nucleotides are TGTGCCAGCTCTGGGACTCAAGAGACCCAGTACTTC.

The CDR3 DNA reads as TGTGCCAGCAGGACAGGGAAGAACACTGAAGCTTTCTTT. Translated, it gives CASRTGKNTEAFF. The chain couples TRBV6-5 to TRBJ1-1; 7 bases are shared with TRBD1. Germline V gives CDR1 MNHEY, CDR2 SVGAGI. V lost 6 bases and J lost 1; bases outside the gene matches: 2. This CDR3 contains 13 residues.

This clone was recorded only once. V is TRBV5-8 and J is TRBJ2-6, with D unclear. V was trimmed by 4 bases and J by 0 bases, leaving 8 bases between them. CDR1 and CDR2 (germline): SGHTS, YDEGEE. The CDR3 is 15 amino acids. The CDR3 bases are TGTGCCAGCAGCACGCAGAACTCTGGGGCCAACGTCCTGACTTTC. Translation: CASSTQNSGANVLTF.

The CDR3 coding sequence is TGTGCCAGCAGTCCCGGGACAGGGGGAACTAATGAAAAACTGTTTTTT. Amino acid sequence: CASSPGTGGTNEKLFF. This chain uses TRBV25-1 with TRBJ1-4; 11 bases are a match to TRBD1. The CDR3 spans 16 residues. Per the germline V gene, CDR1 is MGHDK and CDR2 is SYGVNS. J was trimmed by 1 base and V by 5 bases; bases with no gene match: 3.

The chain is built from TRBV14 and TRBJ2-1, with 10 nucleotides matching TRBD2. CDR3 size: 16 residues. V lost 1 base and J lost 8; bases outside the gene matches: 8. The germline gives CDR1 SGHDN, CDR2 FVKESK. The chain's CDR3 is CASSQGGSGRFDEQFF. CDR3 in DNA: TGTGCCAGCAGCCAAGGTGGTAGCGGGAGGTTCGATGAGCAGTTCTTC. The whole variable domain, filled in from reference TRBV14 and TRBJ2-1, reads EAGVTQFPSHSVIEKGQTVTLRCDPISGHDNLYWYRRVMGKEIKFLLHFVKESKQDESGMPNNRFLAERTGGTYSTLKVQPAELEDSGVYFCASSQGGSGRFDEQFFGPGTRLTVL.

The genes are TRBV5-1 and TRBJ2-1; 8 bases are a match to TRBD2. The CDR3 is 16 amino acids. The junction had 11 bases not matched to a gene; V was cut back by 5 bases and J by 4 bases. CDR1 is SGHRS and CDR2 is YFSETQ in the germline V gene. The CDR3 DNA is TGCGCCAGCAGTTCCATTCTAGCGGGCGCTTACAATGAGCAGTTCTTC. Translating gives CASSSILAGAYNEQFF.

This chain links TRBV7-5 with TRBJ2-1; the table calls TRBD2, which could not be checked here. TRBV7-5 is noted as a pseudogene. The CDR3 loop spans 16 amino acids. The DNA for the CDR3 is TGTGCCAGAAGCTTATGGCTCACTAGCGGGGAAAATGAGCAGTTCTTC. As protein: CARSLWLTSGENEQFF.

V usage is TRBV28 and J usage is TRBJ1-5; tentative D call: TRBD1 (5 bases). This CDR3 contains 13 residues. CDR1 MDHEN and CDR2 SYDVKM come from the germline V gene. V lost 3 bases, J lost 9 bases, and 12 bases lay in between. CDR3 in amino acids: CASSFFQGWPQHF. The CDR3 nucleotides read TGTGCCAGCAGTTTCTTTCAGGGATGGCCCCAGCATTTT. Full variable domain (rest looked up from reference TRBV28 and TRBJ1-5): DVKVTQSSRYLVKRTGEKVFLECVQDMDHENMFWYRQDPGLGLRLIYFSYDVKMKEKGDIPEGYSVSREKKERFSLILESASTNQTSMYLCASSFFQGWPQHFGDGTRLSIL.

The chain has TRBV6-5 and TRBJ1-1; 7 bases line up with TRBD1. J gave up 5 bases and V 6 bases, and 9 bases lay outside the gene matches. The CDR3 is 14 residues long. Germline V gene data show CDR1 as MNHEY and CDR2 as SVGAGI. CDR3 region: CASRGRQGGTEAFF. In DNA, the CDR3 is TGTGCCAGCAGAGGCAGACAGGGAGGTACTGAAGCTTTCTTT.

This clone was picked up a small number of times. CDR3 coding DNA: TGTGCCAGCATAAACAGACCGAACACTGAAGCTTTCTTT. Translated: CASINRPNTEAFF. The J gene is TRBJ1-1, the V gene TRBV6-5, with D unclear. Germline V gene lookup returns CDR1 MNHEY and CDR2 SVGAGI. V gave up 7 bases and J gave up 1 base, with 10 bases separating them. CDR3 length: 13 residues.

J is TRBJ2-5 and V is TRBV4-1; TRBD2 might be the D (6 bases). The CDR3 is 13 residues long. V lost 6 bases, J lost 3 bases, and 11 bases lay in between. Germline V CDR1 and CDR2: MGHRA, YSYEKL. The CDR3 here is CASSLASEETQYF. In nucleotides, the CDR3 is TGCGCCAGCAGTCTGGCTAGCGAAGAGACCCAGTACTTC.

V is TRBV19 and J is TRBJ1-2; D remains ambiguous. V lost 3 bases to trimming and J lost 5 bases, with 7 bases between them. There are 12 residues in the CDR3. Germline V CDR1 and CDR2: LNHDA, SQIVND (reference sequence). Here the CDR3 DNA reads TGTGCCAGTAGTATGATCGGGTATGGCTACACCTTC. Translated: CASSMIGYGYTF.

The rearrangement joins TRBV28 to TRBJ2-7, with a tentative D call TRBD1 (6 bases). Germline V gene sequence: CDR1 MDHEN, CDR2 SYDVKM. V was clipped by 6 bases and J by 1 base, with 10 bases between them. The CDR3 loop spans 13 amino acids. The CDR3 bases are TGTGCCAGCAGGCAACAGGGATCCTACGAGCAGTACTTC. Amino acid sequence: CASRQQGSYEQYF.

This sequence joins TRBV5-4 and TRBJ2-7; a possible D gene is TRBD1 (6 bases). The CDR3 is 13 residues long. Trimming cost V 2 bases and J 2 bases, with 8 bases left between them. From germline, CDR1 is SGHNT and CDR2 YYREEE (reference sequence). This chain's CDR3 is CASSFGQTYEQYF. The CDR3 coding sequence is TGTGCCAGCAGCTTCGGACAGACCTACGAGCAGTACTTC.

V and J are TRBV6-5 and TRBJ1-1; TRBD1 aligns across 10 bases. The germline CDR1 and CDR2 sequences are MNHEY and SVGAGI. This CDR3 spans 14 amino acids. V dropped 2 bases and J dropped 5; count of bases not matched to a gene: 2. The CDR3 bases are TGTGCCAGCAGTTACGACAGGGGGCCAACTGAAGCTTTCTTT. Its translation: CASSYDRGPTEAFF.

The rearrangement uses TRBV2 and TRBJ1-6; 8 nucleotides align to TRBD1. Trimming took 6 bases from V and 10 from J; bases not matched to a gene: 8. Germline assignment: CDR1 SNHLY and CDR2 FYNNEI. This CDR3 contains 14 residues. For the CDR3, the DNA is TGTGCCAGCAGGGCCGGGACAGGAAGGTCACCCCTCCACTTT. It encodes CASRAGTGRSPLHF.

The rearrangement joins TRBV10-3 to TRBJ2-2; 9 bases match TRBD1. The CDR3 consists of 18 residues. Germline lookup yields CDR1 ENHRY and CDR2 SYGVKD. Trimming at V came to 2 bases and at J to 3 bases, leaving 10 bases not matched to a gene. In DNA, the CDR3 is TGTGCCATCAGTGAGCCCTTTACAGGGGGCGGTTACACCGGGGAGCTGTTTTTT. It yields the protein CAISEPFTGGGYTGELFF.

This chain connects TRBV27 to TRBJ2-1, with 8 bases that match TRBD2. This CDR3 is 13 amino acids long. CDR1 is MNHEY, CDR2 SMNVEV, per germline (reference sequence). Unmatched junction bases numbered 4, after V lost 4 bases and J lost 8 bases. CDR3 protein: CASSYGRVDEQFF. In nucleotides, the CDR3 is TGTGCCAGCAGTTACGGGAGGGTAGATGAGCAGTTCTTC.

The rearrangement uses TRBV7-2 and TRBJ1-3, with 8 bases identical to TRBD1. V shed 0 bases, J shed 2 bases, and the junction held 0 bases outside the gene matches. Germline V lookup: CDR1 SGHTA, CDR2 FQGNSA. The CDR3 totals 15 residues. The CDR3 coding sequence is TGTGCCAGCAGCTTAGCGACAGGGGCTGGAAACACCATATATTTT. It yields the protein CASSLATGAGNTIYF.

This clone was seen a handful of times. The rearrangement joins TRBV19 to TRBJ1-5, with 7 bases lining up with TRBD1. The trim removed 8 bases at V and 7 bases at J, leaving 11 bases unmatched. Germline lookup yields CDR1 LNHDA and CDR2 SQIVND (reference sequence). The CDR3 covers 14 residues. CDR3 loop: CASSFRGREQPQHF. In DNA form, the CDR3 reads TGTGCCAGTTCCTTCAGGGGGAGAGAACAGCCCCAGCATTTT.

The rearrangement uses TRBV27 and TRBJ1-2; 10 nucleotides agree with TRBD1. V dropped 5 bases and J dropped 8; count of bases not matched to a gene: 5. Germline V gene sequence: CDR1 MNHEY, CDR2 SMNVEV (reference sequence). The CDR3 spans 13 residues. In DNA, the CDR3 is TGTGCCAGCAGTAGACAGGGGGCGCGGGGCTACACCTTC. Translated, it gives CASSRQGARGYTF.

The chain uses TRBV7-8 and TRBJ1-4; possible D gene TRBD1, 6 bases. The CDR3 extends over 14 amino acids. Germline-derived CDR1 and CDR2 are SGHVS and FQNEAQ. V was shortened by 6 bases and J by 2 bases, with 10 bases between the two germline ends. DNA for the CDR3: TGTGCCAGCAGGTTTACAGGGACTAATGAAAAACTGTTTTTT. Encoded protein: CASRFTGTNEKLFF.

The CDR3 DNA reads TGTGCCAGCTCACGTCCGGGACTAGCGGGAGTCGGGGCAGATACGCAGTATTTT. It codes for CASSRPGLAGVGADTQYF. V and J are TRBV18 and TRBJ2-3; 14 bases are a match to TRBD2. Trimming at V came to 4 bases and at J to 4 bases, leaving 10 bases not matched to a gene. The CDR3 spans 18 residues. The germline V gene encodes CDR1 KGHSH and CDR2 LQKENI.